One and the same sample provided the 27 T cell receptor beta chains below, sequenced in a study of blood T cells in healthy people across ages (dated by TCRdb to about 2015). The receptor library was made with 5' RACE. The instrument was an Illumina HiSeq 2500. A second PCR of about 7 to 12 cycles was run with a J-beta primer mix and a sample-barcoded 5' primer. TCRdb itself trimmed the public reads at Q25 with fastp, ran MiXCR and retained productive beta chains. Here each entry gathers all rows of one CDR3 protein and keeps the most common genes and DNA. The sample contains 650,000 to 700,000 distinct CDR3 sequences, about a third of them found a single time. 15% of the sample is held by the ten biggest clonotypes. Source material: blood. The receptors here all came from a woman older than 75 in good health. Donor details come from another sample of the same person, matched by shared clones.

This clonotype was picked up a small number of times. CDR3 in DNA: TGTGCCAGCAGACCCGGGACAGGGGGCCCCACCGGGGAGCTGTTTTTT. As protein: CASRPGTGGPTGELFF. The chain links TRBV3-1 to TRBJ2-2, with 12 bases that match TRBD1. V dropped 6 bases and J dropped 4; count of bases not matched to a gene: 6. Germline V lookup: CDR1 LGHDT, CDR2 YNNKEL (reference sequence). The CDR3 totals 16 residues.

This clonotype was counted a few times. This could be a read error, since a much larger clone is one nucleotide away. The genes are TRBV7-2 and TRBJ2-1, with TRBD2 matching over 11 bases. The CDR3 totals 16 residues. V lost 7 bases and J lost 6; bases outside the gene matches: 11. The germline V gene encodes CDR1 SGHTA and CDR2 FQGNSA. The CDR3 DNA sequence: TGTGCCAGCACCCCAATCCTAGCGGGGGGTCGCAATGAGCAGTTCTTC. Protein: CASTPILAGGRNEQFF.

This clonotype was detected many times. The V call is TRBV7-8, the J call TRBJ2-5, with TRBD2 matching over 7 bases. V was clipped by 1 base and J by 7 bases; unmatched bases: 6. There are 14 residues in the CDR3. Germline V gene sequence: CDR1 SGHVS, CDR2 FQNEAQ. CDR3 in DNA: TGTGCCAGCAGCTTAGTAGTAGGGAGGGGGACCCAGTACTTC. The encoded protein is CASSLVVGRGTQYF. Based on the CDR3 plus reference TRBV7-8 and TRBJ2-5, the full variable domain is GAGVSQSPRYKVAKRGQDVALRCDPISGHVSLFWYQQALGQGPEFLTYFQNEAQLDKSGLPSDRFFAERPEGSVSTLKIQRTQQEDSAVYLCASSLVVGRGTQYFGPGTRLLVL.

This clonotype was seen repeatedly, ten times or more. The genes are TRBV4-1 and TRBJ2-7; tentative D call: TRBD2 (6 bases). The CDR3 is 17 residues long. V dropped 3 bases and J dropped 0 bases, with 18 bases sitting between them. Germline-derived CDR1 and CDR2 are MGHRA and YSYEKL. In nucleotides, the CDR3 is TGCGCCAGCAGCCAGATCGTTATGACCGGGGGCTCCTACGAGCAGTACTTC. Translated: CASSQIVMTGGSYEQYF.

This clonotype was detected only a few times. An end of the junction differs from the germline gene, which may be a read error. V gene TRBV6-5 combines with J gene TRBJ1-1; D gene unclear. This CDR3 region has 12 residues. The germline V gene has CDR1 MNHEY and CDR2 SVGAGI. The CDR3 DNA is TGTGTCAGCACGCGGGCAGGCACTGAAGCTTTCTTT. This codes for CVSTRAGTEAFF.

This clonotype appeared many times. This chain uses TRBV6-5 with TRBJ2-1, with 9 bases fitting TRBD1. The germline gives CDR1 MNHEY, CDR2 SVGAGI. This CDR3 contains 15 residues. The J segment lost 5 bases and the V segment lost 7 bases, leaving 9 bases of the junction unmatched. The CDR3 DNA reads as TGTGCCAGCACTACTTACGGGACAGGGCACAATGAGCAGTTCTTC. It specifies CASTTYGTGHNEQFF.

Many counts were recorded for this clonotype. The gene calls are TRBV2 and TRBJ2-4, with 10 bases that match TRBD1. V lost 9 bases to trimming and J lost 13 bases; unmatched junction nucleotides: 12. The CDR3 has 13 residues. CDR1 SNHLY and CDR2 FYNNEI come from the germline V gene. Here the CDR3 reads CASYRDRGFEQYF. The CDR3 bases are TGTGCCAGTTACAGGGACAGGGGTTTTGAGCAGTACTTC.

This clonotype came up many times. The genes are TRBV4-1 and TRBJ2-1; 8 bases map to TRBD1. The CDR3 has 15 amino acids. Germline trimming cut 4 bases from V and 8 bases from J; bases unmatched to any gene: 10. Germline V gene sequence: CDR1 MGHRA, CDR2 YSYEKL. CDR3 region: CASSPVAGGSYEQFF. The CDR3 coding sequence is TGCGCCAGCAGCCCGGTGGCAGGGGGCTCGTATGAGCAGTTCTTC.

The gene calls are TRBV24-1 and TRBJ2-4; 9 bases line up with TRBD2. Near its end, the DNA agrees better with TRBJ2-5, so the J call may be wrong. Germline V gene sequence: CDR1 KGHDR, CDR2 SFDVKD. The CDR3 sequence is 17 residues long. CDR3 in DNA: TGTGCCACCAGTGGGCAGGGTGGGGGGACTAGCATGGAGACCCAGTACTTC. As protein: CATSGQGGGTSMETQYF.

The sample holds a few counts of this clonotype. The chain recombines TRBV7-9 with TRBJ2-1, with D perhaps being TRBD1 or TRBD2 (5 bases each). In germline, CDR1 is SEHNR, CDR2 FQNEAQ (reference sequence). CDR3 size: 13 residues. V gave up 6 bases and J gave up 4 bases, with 10 bases separating them. As DNA, the CDR3 is TGTGCCAGCAGTCGGGACCTTTACAATGAGCAGTTCTTC. Its translation: CASSRDLYNEQFF.

The chain joins TRBV20-1 to TRBJ2-3; weak D call: TRBD2 (7 bases). The ends were cut back, 3 bases at V and 6 bases at J, with 25 bases in the middle. The germline V gene has CDR1 DFQATT and CDR2 SNEGSKA (reference sequence). CDR3 length equals 17 residues. The CDR3, as DNA: TGCAGTGCTAGCGGGAGTGGGGTGGCGGGGGCGACTGATACGCAGTATTTT. Protein sequence: CSASGSGVAGATDTQYF.

This clonotype was seen only once. This chain joins TRBV29-1 and TRBJ2-6; D may correspond to TRBD1 or TRBD2 (5 bases each). The CDR3 extends over 16 amino acids. Germline V gene lookup returns CDR1 SQVTM and CDR2 ANQGSEA. The V end was cut by 6 bases, the J end by 0 bases, with 15 bases between. The CDR3 DNA reads as TGCAGCGTCCTCCGGGACGTGGACTCTGGGGCCAACGTCCTGACTTTC. Translated, it gives CSVLRDVDSGANVLTF.

In this sample, this clonotype turned up many times. The chain combines TRBV10-3 with TRBJ2-3, with 8 positions matching TRBD1. The CDR3 contains 17 residues. J lost 1 base, V lost 6 bases, and 12 bases had no gene match. Germline values: CDR1 ENHRY, CDR2 SYGVKD. This CDR3 is CAIRITPGQEGTDTQYF. The CDR3 coding sequence is TGTGCCATCAGAATCACCCCGGGACAGGAGGGCACAGATACGCAGTATTTT.

This clonotype has a count of ten or more. The CDR3 DNA reads TGTGCCAGCAACCAAACCGAGGCAGGGGGCTTCGGAGAGACCCAGTACTTC. Translating it yields CASNQTEAGGFGETQYF. The chain uses TRBV6-1 and TRBJ2-5; 8 bases align to TRBD1. The CDR3 is 17 residues long. Germline assignment: CDR1 MNHNS and CDR2 SASEGT. The ends lost 7 bases at V and 4 bases at J; junction bases unmatched: 17.

This clonotype appeared many times. Being one base from a much bigger clone, this may be a read error. The J gene is TRBJ2-7, the V gene TRBV7-2; 7 positions agree with TRBD2. V trimming: 5 bases; J trimming: 3 bases; junction bases outside the gene matches: 10. The CDR3 extends over 15 amino acids. From germline, CDR1 is SGHTA and CDR2 FQGNSA. The DNA of the CDR3 is TGTGCCAGCAGCCCCCAACCGGGGGGTTGCTACGAGCAGTACTTC. Protein sequence: CASSPQPGGCYEQYF.

This clonotype has a count of ten or more. J is TRBJ2-7 and V is TRBV5-1, with D uncertain. From germline, CDR1 is SGHRS and CDR2 YFSETQ. V lost 6 bases and J 1 base, leaving 17 bases between the germline ends. CDR3 length: 15 residues. The CDR3 sequence is CASTRGSSASYEQYF. The DNA of the CDR3 is TGCGCCAGCACTCGCGGTAGTTCGGCATCCTACGAGCAGTACTTC.

This clonotype has just a few counts. The chain recombines TRBV6-2 or TRBV6-3 with TRBJ1-5; weak D call: TRBD1 (6 bases). The germline V and J ends were trimmed by 2 bases and 2 bases, with 10 bases remaining between them. The CDR3 runs 15 residues. The V gene's germline CDR1 is MNHEY and CDR2 SVGEGT. The CDR3 coding sequence is TGTGCCAGCAGTTACCCGGACAGCCGCAATCAGCCCCAGCATTTT. It translates to CASSYPDSRNQPQHF.

This clonotype was picked up many times. The chain employs TRBV3-1 and TRBJ2-1, with 13 positions matching TRBD2. Germline lookup yields CDR1 LGHDT and CDR2 YNNKEL (reference sequence). This CDR3 contains 17 residues. V trimming: 1 base; J trimming: 10 bases; junction bases outside the gene matches: 10. The CDR3 is CASSQVTSGGTNGEQFF. The DNA of the CDR3 is TGTGCCAGCAGCCAAGTGACTAGCGGGGGGACCAACGGGGAGCAGTTCTTC.

The sample holds many counts of this clonotype. The chain joins TRBV28 to TRBJ2-5; D may be TRBD2 (7 bases). Germline V gene data show CDR1 as MDHEN and CDR2 as SYDVKM. The CDR3 is 15 amino acids. Trimming took off 6 bases at V and 3 bases at J, with 17 bases between the two ends. CDR3 amino acids: CASSTRRGGEETQYF. The DNA of the CDR3 is TGTGCCAGCAGCACAAGGAGGGGGGGCGAAGAGACCCAGTACTTC.

Only a few counts were recorded for this clonotype. The V call is TRBV18, the J call TRBJ2-2, with 7 bases matching TRBD1. The CDR3 length is 13 residues. CDR1 KGHSH and CDR2 LQKENI come from the germline V gene. J lost 2 bases, V lost 10 bases, and 4 bases had no gene match. CDR3 in DNA: TGTGCCACCGACAGGGCAAACACCGGGGAGCTGTTTTTT. This sequence encodes CATDRANTGELFF.

This clonotype came up many times. The gene calls are TRBV5-1 and TRBJ2-3, with D possibly called TRBD1 or TRBD2 (5 bases each). V was shortened by 4 bases and J by 5 bases, with 17 bases between the two germline ends. Looked up from germline, CDR1 is SGHRS and CDR2 is YFSETQ. This CDR3 has 15 residues. The CDR3 reads CASSRDPSGLDTQYF. Written as DNA, the CDR3 is TGCGCCAGCAGCCGGGACCCCTCAGGTTTAGATACGCAGTATTTT.

CDR3 region: CASSQVPGAKYEQYF. CDR3 DNA: TGCGCCAGCAGCCAAGTCCCGGGGGCTAAGTACGAGCAGTACTTC. The chain couples TRBV4-3 to TRBJ2-7; D may be TRBD1 or TRBD2 (6 bases each). Germline values: CDR1 LGHNA, CDR2 YSLEER. This CDR3 contains 15 residues. The V end was cut by 1 base, the J end by 4 bases, with 14 bases between.

This chain joins TRBV15 and TRBJ2-1, with 8 positions matching TRBD2. From germline, CDR1 is LNHNV and CDR2 YYDKDF (reference sequence). The CDR3 totals 17 residues. V shed 8 bases, J shed 4 bases, and the junction held 16 bases outside the gene matches. The CDR3 nucleotides read TGTGCCACCTTGGGTGGGTCTGGGGCGGGGGGTTACAATGAGCAGTTCTTC. This codes for CATLGGSGAGGYNEQFF.

This clonotype was counted ten times or more. The rearrangement uses TRBV12-3 or TRBV12-4 and TRBJ2-4; maybe TRBD1 (6 bases). The ends were cut back, 8 bases at V and 7 bases at J, with 18 bases in the middle. The CDR3 runs 14 residues. CDR3 protein: CASALPPDSNIQYF. CDR3 sequence (DNA): TGTGCCAGCGCACTCCCCCCGGACAGCAACATTCAGTACTTC.

Remarks on this clonotype: At one of its ends the junction is not consistent with the germline gene, which may arise from a read error. CDR3 bases: TGTGCCAGCAGCGCCCGCGGGGCTTCCTACAACGAGCAGTTCTTC. Protein sequence: CASSARGASYNEQFF. The V gene is TRBV7-9, the J gene TRBJ2-1, with a possible D match to TRBD2 (6 bases). The CDR3 length is 15 residues. In germline, CDR1 is SEHNR, CDR2 FQNEAQ (reference sequence).

This clonotype was counted ten times or more. V gene TRBV12-3 or TRBV12-4 combines with J gene TRBJ1-2; 7 nucleotides match TRBD1. CDR3 length equals 16 residues. The junction had 11 bases not matched to a gene; V was cut back by 3 bases and J by 4 bases. CDR3 sequence: CASSFSVEGASYGYTF. The CDR3 DNA reads TGTGCCAGCAGTTTCTCCGTGGAGGGGGCGAGCTATGGCTACACCTTC.

About this clonotype itself: The junction does not match germline at one end; this may be a read error. CDR3 sequence reads: CASSQDRGVAPPHF. CDR3 nucleotide sequence: TGTGCCAGCAGCCAAGACAGGGGTGTTGCACCCCCCCACTTT. The V gene is TRBV4-2, the J gene TRBJ1-6; a possible D gene is TRBD1 (6 bases). The germline CDR1 and CDR2 sequences are LGHNA and YNFKEQ. The CDR3 is 14 residues long.